This T cell receptor (beta chain) appears in the sequencing data of a study of CD8 T cells in ankylosing spondylitis. Preparation of TCR beta libraries was done by quantitative 5'-RACE with molecular barcodes. In TCRdb, the 5' RACE reads were re-called with MiXCR into one record per CDR3 protein. The sample lists hundreds of thousands of distinct CDR3 sequences; approximately 10% were seen once. Overall study results and limits: Blood of patients with ankylosing spondylitis appeared to be characterized by a TCR beta motif of roughly eight highly homologous variants. Disease-linked clones bore a CD8+ phenotype and were relatively rare in peripheral blood. Clones tied to disease were said to be significantly enriched in matched ankylosing spondylitis synovial fluid.

This clonotype was picked up a small number of times. Antigen unknown. The CDR3 runs 15 residues. Germline-derived CDR1 and CDR2 are SGHTA and FQGNSA. V trimming: 2 bases; J trimming: 5 bases; junction bases outside the gene matches: 8. This rearrangement joins TRBV7-2 to TRBJ2-7, with 8 bases fitting TRBD2. This TCR was recovered from a male donor with ankylosing spondylitis. What was sequenced was blood, either unsorted or a sorted T cell fraction (not recorded which). The CDR3 DNA reads TGTGCCAGCAGCTTATCGAGCGGGAGTCCCCACGAGCAGTACTTC. This gives the protein CASSLSSGSPHEQYF.